This section outlines one T cell receptor (beta chain) sequence together with its context. Its target is unknown. This record belongs to a study of CD8 T cells in ankylosing spondylitis. Trimming cost V 2 bases and J 15 bases, with 17 bases left between them. The germline gives CDR1 SGHTA, CDR2 FQGNSA. This CDR3 contains 13 residues. General observations from the study: Made up of roughly 8 highly homologous variants, a TCR beta motif appeared characteristic of ankylosing spondylitis blood.

With molecular barcodes, quantitative 5'-RACE was used to make the TCR beta libraries. TCRdb reprocessed the 5' RACE reads with MiXCR, giving one entry per CDR3 protein. The repertoire consists of around 770,000 distinct CDR3 sequences, with roughly 12% occurring once and the leading ten covering just over 0.5%. This rearrangement joins TRBV7-2 to TRBJ2-1, with D maybe TRBD2 (7 bases). Sequenced: blood, either unsorted or a sorted T cell fraction (not recorded which). This receptor was taken from a male donor with ankylosing spondylitis. DNA of the CDR3: TGTGCCAGCAGCTTAATAGGGGGGGGCTTGTCGTTCTTC. Translation gives CASSLIGGGLSFF.